These 21 T cell receptor beta chains were sequenced from one sample in a study of response to subunit inactivated influenza vaccine. TCRdb re-derived calls from the RT-PCR reads in MiXCR, one entry per CDR3 protein. The sample carries 500,000 to 550,000 distinct CDR3 sequences, around 8% recorded once. This material consisted of PBMCs from blood, taken about 23 months after vaccination. The source is a man in his fifties or sixties who received an inactivated influenza vaccine.

The chain is built from TRBV7-2 and TRBJ2-2; D may be TRBD1 or TRBD2 (6 bases each). The CDR3 extends over 15 amino acids. V dropped 1 base and J dropped 4 bases, with 10 bases sitting between them. Germline values: CDR1 SGHTA, CDR2 FQGNSA. The CDR3 DNA follows: TGTGCCAGCAGCTTAGACGGGGGCGTCACCGGGGAGCTGTTTTTT. Its translation is CASSLDGGVTGELFF.

There are many counts of this clonotype. The rearrangement uses TRBV24-1 and TRBJ1-2; D is uncertain. V lost 7 bases to trimming and J lost 6 bases, with 26 bases between them. CDR3 size: 17 residues. Germline CDR1 and CDR2: KGHDR and SFDVKD. Here the CDR3 reads CATRGFAGEGSRDGYTF. The CDR3 DNA follows: TGTGCCACCAGAGGATTTGCGGGTGAGGGTTCTAGGGATGGCTACACCTTC.

This clonotype came up a few times. The chain has TRBV20-1 and TRBJ1-2, with D possibly TRBD1 on 5 matching bases. Trimming cost V 8 bases and J 4 bases, with 20 bases left between them. The germline V gene encodes CDR1 DFQATT and CDR2 SNEGSKA (reference sequence). The CDR3 sequence is 14 residues long. CDR3 bases: TGCAGTTCTCGAAGCCCCGGGGCTCTCTATGGCTACACCTTC. It is translated as CSSRSPGALYGYTF.

This clonotype was counted ten times or more. CDR3 residues: CSVGQINEQFF. The CDR3 region has the DNA TGCAGCGTCGGACAGATCAATGAGCAGTTCTTC. The genes are TRBV29-1 and TRBJ2-1; D possibly corresponds to TRBD1 (6 bases). This CDR3 comprises 11 residues. Germline CDR1 reads SQVTM; CDR2 reads ANQGSEA. V dropped 6 bases and J dropped 6 bases, with 9 bases sitting between them.

This clonotype was picked up a small number of times. The chain recombines TRBV20-1 with TRBJ2-1; the match to TRBD2 covers 14 bases. V lost 2 bases and J lost 8; bases outside the gene matches: 2. The CDR3 runs to 14 residues. Germline CDR1 and CDR2: DFQATT and SNEGSKA (reference sequence). CDR3 DNA: TGCAGTGCTAGAAGACTAGCGGGAGGGGATGAGCAGTTCTTC. This translates into CSARRLAGGDEQFF.

In its sample, this clonotype was seen a few times. The J gene is TRBJ1-2, the V gene TRBV20-1, with 8 bases fitting TRBD1. With V trimmed by 5 bases and J by 8 bases, 7 bases remained unmatched. The CDR3 consists of 12 residues. CDR1 is DFQATT, CDR2 SNEGSKA, per germline (reference sequence). The DNA for the CDR3 is TGCAGTGCTTCGACAGGGGTGAGGGGCTACACCTTC. It is translated as CSASTGVRGYTF.

This clonotype has only a few counts. The chain combines TRBV20-1 with TRBJ1-4; D remains unclear. Germline-derived CDR1 and CDR2 are DFQATT and SNEGSKA (reference sequence). The CDR3 loop spans 13 amino acids. Between the trimmed V and J ends, which lost 2 bases and 4 bases, there was a span of 8 bases. CDR3 sequence: CSARSHLNEKLFF. The CDR3, as DNA: TGCAGTGCTAGATCGCACCTTAATGAAAAACTGTTTTTT.

V gene TRBV7-2 combines with J gene TRBJ1-1; 8 bases map to TRBD1. The CDR3 is 14 residues long. With V trimmed by 7 bases and J by 6 bases, 10 bases remained unmatched. Germline CDR1 SGHTA, CDR2 FQGNSA. This CDR3 is CASIRGQGFSEAFF. The CDR3 DNA reads TGTGCCAGCATCCGAGGACAGGGATTTTCTGAAGCTTTCTTT.

This clonotype was counted between two and nine times. The chain carries TRBV12-3 or TRBV12-4 and TRBJ2-3; unclear D gene. The CDR3 has 13 residues. V lost 5 bases to trimming and J lost 4 bases, with 10 bases between them. CDR3 bases: TGTGCCAGCAGTCGGGCCCGGGCAGATACGCAGTATTTT. Encoded protein: CASSRARADTQYF.

This clonotype appeared many times. J is TRBJ2-3 and V is TRBV10-3; either TRBD1 or TRBD2 may fit D (7 bases each). Germline V gene sequence: CDR1 ENHRY, CDR2 SYGVKD. V gave up 8 bases and J gave up 2 bases, with 14 bases separating them. CDR3 size: 14 residues. The CDR3 loop is CAIARGTNTDTQYF. CDR3 bases: TGTGCCATCGCCAGGGGGACTAACACAGATACGCAGTATTTT.

This clonotype turned up a few times. The rearrangement uses TRBV5-1 and TRBJ2-2; D unresolved. CDR3 length: 16 amino acids. V was clipped by 4 bases and J by 8 bases, with 21 bases between them. Germline CDR1 and CDR2: SGHRS and YFSETQ. The CDR3 DNA reads as TGCGCCAGCAGCATCTTGGGGTCGGATTATGGTGGGGAGCTGTTTTTT. Its translation: CASSILGSDYGGELFF. The full variable domain, its missing parts supplied by reference TRBV5-1 and TRBJ2-2, is KAGVTQTPRYLIKTRGQQVTLSCSPISGHRSVSWYQQTPGQGLQFLFEYFSETQRNKGNFPGRFSGRQFSNSRSEMNVSTLELGDSALYLCASSILGSDYGGELFFGEGSRLTVL.

This clonotype was counted ten times or more. The chain uses TRBV4-1 and TRBJ2-7, with TRBD1 matching 9 bases. Trimming took 1 base from V and 2 from J; bases not matched to a gene: 9. CDR1 is MGHRA, CDR2 YSYEKL, per germline. The CDR3 covers 17 residues. CDR3: CASSQVRGQGLPYEQYF. The CDR3 nucleotides are TGCGCCAGCAGCCAAGTTCGGGGACAGGGTCTCCCCTACGAGCAGTACTTC.

This clonotype showed up just a few times. The chain joins TRBV20-1 to TRBJ2-7, with D possibly being TRBD1 (5 bases). V dropped 0 bases and J dropped 6 bases, with 21 bases sitting between them. Per germline, CDR1 DFQATT and CDR2 SNEGSKA (reference sequence). The CDR3 consists of 16 residues. The CDR3 DNA reads TGCAGTGCTAGAGACAGCCGGACAAATCTGTCCCCCGAGCAGTACTTC. Translation: CSARDSRTNLSPEQYF.

The chain uses TRBV20-1 and TRBJ2-4; D perhaps matches TRBD1 (5 bases). Germline-derived CDR1 and CDR2 are DFQATT and SNEGSKA (reference sequence). V was trimmed by 4 bases and J by 7 bases, leaving 17 bases between them. This CDR3 region has 14 residues. CDR3 sequence: CSAIGQGIGNIQYF. CDR3 coding DNA: TGCAGTGCTATCGGGCAGGGCATCGGGAACATTCAGTACTTC.

The rearrangement uses TRBV7-8 and TRBJ2-5, with 8 bases identical to TRBD2. Germline-derived CDR1 and CDR2 are SGHVS and FQNEAQ. This CDR3 contains 16 residues. The junction had 10 bases not matched to a gene; V was cut back by 5 bases and J by 2 bases. CDR3 bases: TGTGCCAGCAGCCTCAGTAGCGGGATGGATCAAGAGACCCAGTACTTC. Protein sequence: CASSLSSGMDQETQYF. The variable domain in full, with the rest retrieved from reference TRBV7-8 and TRBJ2-5, is GAGVSQSPRYKVAKRGQDVALRCDPISGHVSLFWYQQALGQGPEFLTYFQNEAQLDKSGLPSDRFFAERPEGSVSTLKIQRTQQEDSAVYLCASSLSSGMDQETQYFGPGTRLLVL.

A word on this clonotype: A much more abundant neighbour one base away suggests this may be a read error. The CDR3 DNA sequence: TGTGCCAGCAGTCCAACTCAAGCGGTCGGGAACAATGAGCAGTTCTTC. Translation gives CASSPTQAVGNNEQFF. The chain links TRBV7-9 to TRBJ2-1, with a tentative D call TRBD2 (5 bases). In germline, CDR1 is SEHNR, CDR2 FQNEAQ (reference sequence). This CDR3 comprises 16 residues. V gave up 6 bases and J gave up 5 bases, with 20 bases separating them.

This clonotype was recorded at least ten times. V is TRBV29-1 and J is TRBJ2-3; D remains unclear. CDR3 length equals 11 residues. Germline values: CDR1 SQVTM, CDR2 ANQGSEA. The CDR3 loop is CTVGSTDTQYF. The CDR3 nucleotides read TGCACCGTAGGTAGCACAGATACGCAGTATTTT.

This clonotype has more than one count but fewer than ten. The chain carries TRBV28 and TRBJ2-1; D gene unclear. The germline V gene encodes CDR1 MDHEN and CDR2 SYDVKM. CDR3 length equals 13 residues. V lost 4 bases to trimming and J lost 6 bases, with 10 bases between them. The CDR3 DNA follows: TGTGCCAGCAGTTCATCGACGGTCAATGAGCAGTTCTTC. Translated: CASSSSTVNEQFF.

This clonotype occurred a few times. The V gene is TRBV4-2, the J gene TRBJ1-4; TRBD1 agrees at 9 bases. Germline CDR1 LGHNA, CDR2 YNFKEQ. Unmatched junction bases numbered 7, after V lost 3 bases and J lost 8 bases. The CDR3 covers 15 residues. CDR3 nucleotides: TGTGCCAGCAGCCAGCCGGGACAGGGACAGGAAAAACTGTTTTTT. The encoded protein is CASSQPGQGQEKLFF.

This clonotype was observed many times. This chain connects TRBV20-1 to TRBJ2-7, with a weak D call TRBD1 (5 bases). Germline CDR1 DFQATT, CDR2 SNEGSKA (reference sequence). There are 14 residues in the CDR3. Trimming removed 3 bases at V and 4 bases at J, with 16 bases between. CDR3 sequence: CSARWGRTAYEQYF. As DNA, the CDR3 is TGCAGTGCTAGGTGGGGCAGGACCGCTTACGAGCAGTACTTC.

In its sample, this clonotype was seen a few times. Written as DNA, the CDR3 is TGTGCCAGCTGGGGAGAGCGACAGCCCCAGCATTTT. This codes for CASWGERQPQHF. The chain joins TRBV6-9 to TRBJ1-5, with D unclear. Germline CDR1 reads MNHGY; CDR2 reads SVAAGI. V was shortened by 8 bases and J by 7 bases, with 12 bases between the two germline ends. The CDR3 runs to 12 residues.